A selection of T cell receptor beta chains follows, all from one sample in a study of blood T cell repertoires in COVID-19. The protocol was immunoSEQ multiplex PCR, while the TCRdb copy is restricted to in-frame clones and leaves out a portion. The sample contains around 150,000 clones, over 80% of which appear only once. The sequenced sample was PBMCs or T cells enriched from blood (not recorded which). Every receptor here comes from a woman in her fifties or sixties who had recovered from COVID-19. CDR3s include the opening cysteine and the closing phenylalanine or tryptophan. A D gene is named only where the DNA matches it firmly. Clone size is stated in some rows and not others, as once, few, many or a class when expanded.

j_gene: TRBJ1-2; abundance: NA; len: 13; v_gene: TRBV30; d_gene: NA; CDR3aa: CAWRVQAPRGYTF; CDR3nt: TGTGCCTGGAGAGTACAGGCGCCGCGTGGCTACACCTTC
j_gene: TRBJ2-2; abundance: few; len: 18; v_gene: TRBV28; d_gene: NA; CDR3aa: CASSTTGTQGGGTGELFF; CDR3nt: TGTGCCAGCAGCACCACCGGGACACAGGGCGGGGGCACCGGGGAGCTGTTTTTT
j_gene: TRBJ1-2; abundance: NA; len: 16; v_gene: TRBV25-1; d_gene: TRBD1; CDR3aa: CASSTTDRGQIYGYTF; CDR3nt: TGTGCCAGCAGTACCACTGACAGGGGACAAATCTATGGCTACACCTTC
j_gene: TRBJ2-1; abundance: NA; len: 14; v_gene: TRBV7-9; d_gene: TRBD1; CDR3aa: CASSTFDREGEQFF; CDR3nt: TGTGCCAGCAGCACCTTCGACAGGGAAGGTGAGCAGTTCTTC
j_gene: TRBJ1-1; abundance: NA; len: 13; v_gene: TRBV6-5; d_gene: NA; CDR3aa: CASSYSNPGRAFF; CDR3nt: TGTGCCAGCAGTTACTCGAACCCGGGGAGAGCTTTCTTT
j_gene: TRBJ2-5; abundance: once; len: 14; v_gene: TRBV9; d_gene: TRBD2; CDR3aa: CASSVGPGGETQYF; CDR3nt: TGTGCCAGCAGCGTAGGCCCGGGGGGGGAGACCCAGTACTTC
j_gene: TRBJ2-3; abundance: once; len: 16; v_gene: TRBV7-6; d_gene: TRBD2; CDR3aa: CASSPKRESIADTQYF; CDR3nt: TGTGCCAGCAGCCCAAAGCGGGAGTCAATAGCAGATACGCAGTATTTT
j_gene: TRBJ2-5; abundance: NA; len: 12; v_gene: TRBV9; d_gene: NA; CDR3aa: CASSVAEETQYF; CDR3nt: TGTGCCAGCAGCGTGGCAGAAGAGACCCAGTACTTC
j_gene: TRBJ2-7; abundance: NA; len: 17; v_gene: TRBV6-6; d_gene: TRBD2; CDR3aa: CASSPNPGEGWFYEQYF; CDR3nt: TGTGCCAGCAGTCCGAATCCCGGGGAGGGGTGGTTCTACGAGCAGTACTTC
j_gene: TRBJ1-4; abundance: NA; len: 15; v_gene: TRBV19; d_gene: NA; CDR3aa: CASKNVLGPNEKLFF; CDR3nt: TGTGCCAGTAAGAACGTACTGGGCCCTAATGAAAAACTGTTTTTT
j_gene: TRBJ1-3; abundance: NA; len: 15; v_gene: TRBV9; d_gene: NA; CDR3aa: CASSVEGNSGNTIYF; CDR3nt: TGTGCCAGCAGCGTAGAGGGGAACTCTGGAAACACCATATATTTT
j_gene: TRBJ2-2; abundance: NA; len: 13; v_gene: TRBV29-1; d_gene: NA; CDR3aa: CSVEKLAPGELFF; CDR3nt: TGCAGCGTTGAAAAACTAGCACCCGGGGAGCTGTTTTTT
j_gene: TRBJ1-4; abundance: NA; len: 15; v_gene: TRBV5-1; d_gene: TRBD1; CDR3aa: CASSLTGAGGEKLFF; CDR3nt: TGCGCCAGCAGCCTAACAGGGGCAGGCGGTGAAAAACTGTTTTTT
j_gene: TRBJ1-2; abundance: NA; len: 13; v_gene: TRBV28; d_gene: NA; CDR3aa: CASSFQGNYGYTF; CDR3nt: TGTGCCAGCAGCTTCCAGGGGAACTATGGCTACACCTTC
j_gene: TRBJ1-3; abundance: NA; len: 21; v_gene: TRBV15; d_gene: TRBD1; CDR3aa: CATSRVRPQSPSGTAGNTIYF; CDR3nt: TGTGCCACCAGCAGAGTACGACCCCAAAGCCCCTCCGGGACAGCTGGAAACACCATATATTTT
j_gene: TRBJ1-2; abundance: NA; len: 13; v_gene: TRBV3-1/TRBV3-2; d_gene: NA; CDR3aa: CASSQGPGNGYTF; CDR3nt: TGTGCCAGCAGCCAAGGCCCAGGGAATGGCTACACCTTC
j_gene: TRBJ1-2; abundance: NA; len: 13; v_gene: TRBV9; d_gene: NA; CDR3aa: CASSGEADYGYTF; CDR3nt: TGTGCCAGCAGCGGTGAGGCTGATTATGGCTACACCTTC
j_gene: TRBJ1-1; abundance: once; len: 15; v_gene: TRBV11-2; d_gene: TRBD1; CDR3aa: CASSLAGTGAFEAFF; CDR3nt: TGTGCCAGCAGCCTCGCCGGGACAGGGGCGTTTGAAGCTTTCTTT
j_gene: TRBJ2-3; abundance: NA; len: 15; v_gene: TRBV2; d_gene: TRBD2; CDR3aa: CASSPLAGGTDTQYF; CDR3nt: TGTGCCAGCAGCCCTCTAGCGGGGGGAACAGATACGCAGTATTTT
j_gene: TRBJ2-5; abundance: NA; len: 16; v_gene: TRBV25-1; d_gene: TRBD2; CDR3aa: CASSGGAGGPQETQYF; CDR3nt: TGTGCCAGCAGTGGCGGAGCGGGAGGGCCCCAAGAGACCCAGTACTTC
j_gene: TRBJ1-1; abundance: NA; len: 14; v_gene: TRBV28; d_gene: NA; CDR3aa: CATLAGRGYTEAFF; CDR3nt: TGTGCCACCTTGGCAGGGAGGGGGTACACTGAAGCTTTCTTT
j_gene: TRBJ1-1; abundance: NA; len: 15; v_gene: TRBV21-1; d_gene: NA; CDR3aa: CASSTLKGDNTEAFF; CDR3nt: TGTGCCAGCAGCACCTTAAAGGGGGATAACACTGAAGCTTTCTTT
j_gene: TRBJ2-7; abundance: NA; len: 13; v_gene: TRBV12-3/TRBV12-4; d_gene: NA; CDR3aa: CASSPSEGYEQYF; CDR3nt: TGTGCCAGCAGTCCATCGGAGGGCTACGAGCAGTACTTC
j_gene: TRBJ1-1; abundance: NA; len: 14; v_gene: TRBV29-1; d_gene: NA; CDR3aa: CSVPHATVNTEAFF; CDR3nt: TGCAGCGTTCCCCACGCCACAGTGAACACTGAAGCTTTCTTT
j_gene: TRBJ1-6; abundance: few; len: 15; v_gene: TRBV27; d_gene: TRBD1; CDR3aa: CASSPGTGGNSPLHF; CDR3nt: TGTGCCAGCAGTCCCGGGACAGGTGGGAATTCACCCCTCCACTTT
j_gene: TRBJ2-7; abundance: few; len: 15; v_gene: TRBV28; d_gene: NA; CDR3aa: CASRRMGADSYEQYF; CDR3nt: TGTGCCAGCAGGCGTATGGGGGCGGACTCCTACGAGCAGTACTTC
j_gene: TRBJ1-3; abundance: NA; len: 14; v_gene: TRBV5-5; d_gene: NA; CDR3aa: CASSPGTRGNTIYF; CDR3nt: TGTGCCAGCAGCCCTGGGACACGGGGAAACACCATATATTTT
j_gene: TRBJ2-2; abundance: NA; len: 13; v_gene: TRBV11-3; d_gene: NA; CDR3aa: CASSRGGPGELFF; CDR3nt: TGTGCCAGCAGTCGCGGGGGCCCCGGGGAGCTGTTTTTT
j_gene: TRBJ2-2; abundance: NA; len: 14; v_gene: TRBV30; d_gene: NA; CDR3aa: CAWTNVPGSGELFF; CDR3nt: TGTGCCTGGACTAACGTGCCGGGAAGCGGGGAGCTGTTTTTT
j_gene: TRBJ1-5; abundance: NA; len: 14; v_gene: TRBV2; d_gene: TRBD1; CDR3aa: CASSGDRGGQPQHF; CDR3nt: TGTGCCAGCAGTGGGGACAGGGGAGGCCAGCCCCAGCATTTT
j_gene: TRBJ1-2; abundance: NA; len: 11; v_gene: TRBV20-1; d_gene: NA; CDR3aa: CSATGVYGYTF; CDR3nt: TGCAGTGCTACAGGGGTCTATGGCTACACCTTC
j_gene: TRBJ2-4; abundance: NA; len: 18; v_gene: TRBV18; d_gene: NA; CDR3aa: CASSISAGTFEAKNIQYF; CDR3nt: TGTGCCAGCTCTATCTCGGCCGGGACATTTGAAGCCAAAAACATTCAGTACTTC
j_gene: TRBJ2-1; abundance: NA; len: 15; v_gene: TRBV3-1/TRBV3-2; d_gene: TRBD2; CDR3aa: CASSPSGSPRNEQFF; CDR3nt: TGTGCCAGCAGCCCAAGCGGGAGCCCCCGCAATGAGCAGTTCTTC
j_gene: TRBJ2-7; abundance: NA; len: 15; v_gene: TRBV11-2; d_gene: TRBD1; CDR3aa: CASSHPYRGPHEQYF; CDR3nt: TGTGCCAGCAGCCACCCCTACAGGGGGCCCCACGAGCAGTACTTC
j_gene: TRBJ1-5; abundance: NA; len: 15; v_gene: TRBV27; d_gene: NA; CDR3aa: CASSLSARGGQPQHF; CDR3nt: TGTGCCAGCAGTTTATCTGCCAGAGGCGGTCAGCCCCAGCATTTT
j_gene: TRBJ2-7; abundance: NA; len: 15; v_gene: TRBV15; d_gene: TRBD2; CDR3aa: CATSNLAGGPIEQYF; CDR3nt: TGTGCCACCAGCAATCTAGCGGGAGGGCCGATCGAGCAGTACTTC
j_gene: TRBJ2-7; abundance: NA; len: 13; v_gene: TRBV14; d_gene: TRBD2; CDR3aa: CASSQETGGEQYF; CDR3nt: TGTGCCAGCAGCCAAGAAACGGGAGGCGAGCAGTACTTC
j_gene: TRBJ2-2; abundance: NA; len: 18; v_gene: TRBV6-1; d_gene: TRBD2; CDR3aa: CASSEEGSGRVLTGELFF; CDR3nt: TGTGCCAGCAGTGAAGAGGGTAGCGGGAGGGTTCTGACCGGGGAGCTGTTTTTT
j_gene: TRBJ2-5; abundance: NA; len: 13; v_gene: TRBV5-1; d_gene: NA; CDR3aa: CASSLARGETQYF; CDR3nt: TGCGCCAGCAGCTTGGCCCGGGGAGAGACCCAGTACTTC
j_gene: TRBJ2-1; abundance: NA; len: 15; v_gene: TRBV5-4; d_gene: TRBD2; CDR3aa: CASRSTSGRANEQFF; CDR3nt: TGTGCCAGCAGGTCGACTAGCGGGAGGGCCAATGAGCAGTTCTTC
j_gene: TRBJ2-7; abundance: NA; len: 14; v_gene: TRBV7-9; d_gene: TRBD1; CDR3aa: CASSYGTDLYEQYF; CDR3nt: TGTGCCAGCAGCTACGGGACAGACCTCTACGAGCAGTACTTC
j_gene: TRBJ1-1; abundance: NA; len: 14; v_gene: TRBV11-1; d_gene: NA; CDR3aa: CASSLASQNTEAFF; CDR3nt: TGTGCCAGCAGCTTAGCGTCCCAGAACACTGAAGCTTTCTTT
j_gene: TRBJ1-2; abundance: NA; len: 16; v_gene: TRBV9; d_gene: TRBD1; CDR3aa: CASGGSGETGEDGYTF; CDR3nt: TGTGCCAGCGGTGGATCAGGAGAGACAGGGGAAGATGGCTACACCTTC
j_gene: TRBJ1-5; abundance: NA; len: 17; v_gene: TRBV4-2; d_gene: NA; CDR3aa: CASSQEGPGASNQPQHF; CDR3nt: TGTGCCAGCAGCCAAGAGGGTCCTGGGGCGAGCAATCAGCCCCAGCATTTT
j_gene: TRBJ2-1; abundance: NA; len: 13; v_gene: TRBV28; d_gene: NA; CDR3aa: CASSLRVQLKQFF; CDR3nt: TGTGCCAGCAGTTTACGGGTACAACTTAAGCAGTTCTTC